The 9 T cell receptor beta chains presented below share a single source sample, sequenced in a study of T-cell memory formation after mild COVID-19. Each CDR3 protein is one row after TCRdb ran MiXCR on the 5' RACE reads. The sample lists around 35,000 distinct CDR3 sequences, around 8% seen once, with over 25% in the top ten. The sample taken for sequencing was PBMCs or a T cell subset sorted from them (not recorded which). The receptors stem from a man aged 18 to 29 who had mild COVID-19 (a few samples of this study predate the infection). Cell type and time point are not known.

This clonotype was found many times. CDR3 region: CASSPGTFSYEQYV. In DNA, the CDR3 is TGTGCCAGCTCACCGGGGACCTTTTCCTACGAGCAGTACGTC. The chain employs TRBV18 and TRBJ2-7, with D tentatively TRBD1 or TRBD2 (5 bases each). This CDR3 region has 14 residues. CDR1 KGHSH and CDR2 LQKENI come from the germline V gene. V lost 3 bases and J 1 base, leaving 10 bases between the germline ends.

The sample holds many counts of this clonotype. The gene calls are TRBV7-3 and TRBJ1-1; D gene unclear. Looked up from germline, CDR1 is SGHTA and CDR2 is FQGTGA. The CDR3 is 13 amino acids. V lost 4 bases to trimming and J lost 3 bases, with 9 bases between them. Written as DNA, the CDR3 is TGTGCCAGCAGCTGGACTACCGACACTGAAGCTTTCTTT. Translated, it gives CASSWTTDTEAFF.

J is TRBJ2-1 and V is TRBV10-2; 10 bases agree with TRBD2. This CDR3 contains 12 residues. Trimming removed 8 bases from V and 7 bases from J; junction bases left unmatched: 2. Per the germline V gene, CDR1 is WSHSY and CDR2 is SAAADI. The CDR3 loop reads CASGLAENEQFF. In DNA, the CDR3 is TGCGCCAGCGGACTAGCGGAAAATGAGCAGTTCTTC.

The sample holds many counts of this clonotype. This chain connects TRBV6-5 to TRBJ1-3, with a tentative D call TRBD1 (6 bases). This CDR3 contains 16 residues. CDR1 and CDR2 (germline): MNHEY, SVGAGI. Trimming cost V 5 bases and J 0 bases, with 14 bases left between them. CDR3 loop: CASSPGAGSSGNTIYF. In nucleotides, the CDR3 is TGTGCCAGCAGTCCAGGGGCGGGGAGCTCTGGAAACACCATATATTTT.

This clonotype was detected a few times. The CDR3 DNA sequence: TGTGCCAGCAGCGCCCGAGTGGGACTAACTGTCCAAGAGACCCAGTACTTC. This translates into CASSARVGLTVQETQYF. The gene calls are TRBV14 and TRBJ2-5; 7 positions match TRBD2. The V gene end was trimmed by 5 bases and the J gene end by 1 base; junction bases not matched to a gene: 13. Per germline, CDR1 SGHDN and CDR2 FVKESK. This CDR3 contains 17 residues.

At least ten counts were recorded for this clonotype. The chain links TRBV7-8 to TRBJ2-6; 9 bases map to TRBD1. V dropped 1 base and J dropped 4; count of bases not matched to a gene: 11. The CDR3 consists of 19 residues. CDR1 and CDR2 from the germline V gene are SGHVS and FQNEAQ. In DNA, the CDR3 is TGTGCCAGCAGCTTAGAGACAGGGGGAATTTGGCTAGGGGCCAACGTCCTGACTTTC. Translating gives CASSLETGGIWLGANVLTF.

This clonotype has ten or more counts. V gene TRBV10-2 combines with J gene TRBJ2-7; D is undetermined. The V gene's germline CDR1 is WSHSY and CDR2 SAAADI. The CDR3 is 11 residues long. Trimming took 8 bases from V and 2 from J, leaving 7 bases between them. In nucleotides, the CDR3 is TGCGCCAGCGGGTCCCCCTACGAGCAGTACTTC. The encoded protein is CASGSPYEQYF.

This clonotype was detected ten times or more. This rearrangement joins TRBV7-3 to TRBJ1-1; D may be TRBD1 (5 bases). Trimming stripped 5 bases from V and 2 bases from J, with 12 bases between. This CDR3 region has 14 residues. Germline V gene data show CDR1 as SGHTA and CDR2 as FQGTGA. For the CDR3, the DNA is TGTGCCAGCAGCCCGGGACTCCAAAACACTGAAGCTTTCTTT. Its protein product is CASSPGLQNTEAFF.

This clonotype was counted at least ten times. The chain couples TRBV6-6 to TRBJ2-5; D may be TRBD2 (7 bases). With 0 bases removed from V and 5 bases from J, the gap between germline ends came to 10 bases. Germline CDR1 is MNHNY and CDR2 is SVGAGI (reference sequence). The CDR3 has 14 amino acids. CDR3: CASSYSGGPETQYF. The DNA for the CDR3 is TGTGCCAGCAGTTACTCGGGGGGGCCGGAGACCCAGTACTTC.